Shown below are 14 T cell receptor beta chains from a single sample sequenced in a study of blood T cells in healthy people across ages. The use of a sample-barcoded 5' primer and a J-beta primer mix characterized a second PCR of about 7 to 12 cycles. Each CDR3 protein is one row after TCRdb ran MiXCR on the 5' RACE reads. The table records 800,000 or so distinct CDR3 sequences, approximately 25% of them present only once. These data were also reused for a study on T cells of mothers and their children.

Source material: blood. Receptors originate from a boy between 10 and 17 years old in good health.

The chain carries TRBV13 and TRBJ2-7; tentatively, D is TRBD1 or TRBD2 (5 bases each). Germline lookup yields CDR1 PRHDT and CDR2 FYEKMQ (reference sequence). V lost 3 bases to trimming and J lost 6 bases, with 21 bases between them. CDR3 length: 16 amino acids. In DNA form, the CDR3 reads TGTGCCAGCAGCTTTAAAGTTGAGGGGCCCTGGGGCGAGCAGTACTTC. As protein: CASSFKVEGPWGEQYF.

In this sample, this clonotype turned up a few times. The chain employs TRBV5-6 and TRBJ2-3, with TRBD2 identical over 10 bases. CDR3 length: 15 residues. Germline CDR1 SGHDT, CDR2 YYEEEE. J gave up 4 bases and V 0 bases, and 2 bases lay outside the gene matches. The CDR3 here is CASSLALAGADTQYF. The CDR3 bases are TGTGCCAGCAGCTTGGCTCTAGCGGGGGCAGATACGCAGTATTTT.

This clonotype was recorded a few times. The V and J genes are TRBV19 and TRBJ2-7; TRBD2 matches 9 bases. This CDR3 has 15 residues. CDR1 is LNHDA, CDR2 SQIVND, per germline (reference sequence). The ends lost 4 bases at V and 7 bases at J; junction bases unmatched: 11. For the CDR3, the DNA is TGTGCCAGTAGTAGCGGACTAGCGCAAAACGGGGAGCAGTACTTC. Encoded protein: CASSSGLAQNGEQYF.

The chain has TRBV2 and TRBJ2-3; 9 bases match TRBD2. V was pared by 1 base and J by 3 bases, with 5 bases of the junction left unmatched. This CDR3 is built from 16 residues. Germline lookup yields CDR1 SNHLY and CDR2 FYNNEI. CDR3 DNA sequence: TGTGCCAGCAGTGAAGATTTGGGACTAGCAACAGATACGCAGTATTTT. It encodes CASSEDLGLATDTQYF.

The CDR3 DNA sequence: TGCGCCAGCAGCCGATCTGGACAGGTTAATGAGCAGTTCTTC. Translating gives CASSRSGQVNEQFF. This rearrangement joins TRBV5-1 to TRBJ2-1; TRBD1 matches at 7 bases. V trimming: 4 bases; J trimming: 7 bases; junction bases outside the gene matches: 8. This CDR3 spans 14 amino acids. Germline V gives CDR1 SGHRS, CDR2 YFSETQ.

J is TRBJ2-5 and V is TRBV14, with 7 positions matching TRBD1. The J call is uncertain, as TRBJ2-7 better fits the DNA end. This CDR3 contains 15 residues. In germline, CDR1 is SGHDN, CDR2 FVKESK. The CDR3 here is CASSQGTGPSYEQYF. The CDR3 DNA is TGTGCCAGCAGCCAAGGGACAGGACCCTCCTACGAGCAGTACTTC.

In its sample, this clonotype was seen a few times. This chain links TRBV9 with TRBJ1-4; 10 bases align to TRBD1. Germline trimming cut 1 base from V and 5 bases from J; bases unmatched to any gene: 11. From germline, CDR1 is SGDLS and CDR2 YYNGEE. The CDR3 is 18 amino acids. CDR3 sequence: CASSVSSGQGTRNEKLFF. The CDR3 nucleotides are TGTGCCAGCAGCGTATCCTCGGGACAGGGGACTCGGAATGAAAAACTGTTTTTT.

This clonotype came up a few times. The J gene is TRBJ2-1, the V gene TRBV4-3, with TRBD2 as a possible D gene (6 bases). This CDR3 contains 12 residues. The V end was cut by 3 bases, the J end by 16 bases, with 16 bases between. Germline loops: CDR1 LGHNA, CDR2 YSLEER. Here the CDR3 reads CASSQTPGEQFF. DNA of the CDR3: TGCGCCAGCAGCCAGACTCCGGGAGAACAATTCTTC.

This clonotype has a single count. The rearrangement links TRBV18 to TRBJ2-3, with unresolved D. The length of the CDR3 is 16 residues. Germline lookup yields CDR1 KGHSH and CDR2 LQKENI. With 3 bases removed from V and 2 bases from J, the gap between germline ends came to 15 bases. CDR3 DNA: TGTGCCAGCTCACCGTACGGTTCGATCTCCACAGATACGCAGTATTTT. Encoded protein: CASSPYGSISTDTQYF.

V and J are TRBV29-1 and TRBJ2-5; TRBD2 aligns across 10 bases. V was pared by 3 bases and J by 5 bases, with 6 bases of the junction left unmatched. Germline CDR1 SQVTM, CDR2 ANQGSEA. There are 14 residues in the CDR3. The CDR3 bases are TGCAGCGTTGAGATAGCGGGAGGCCGGGAGACCCAGTACTTC. Protein product: CSVEIAGGRETQYF.

The rearrangement links TRBV12-3 or TRBV12-4 to TRBJ1-6, with D hard to call. The CDR3 runs 15 residues. Deletions cut 7 bases from V and 5 bases from J, with 15 bases between. CDR3 DNA: TGTGCCAGCACCCCAACGGTCGGGGATAATTCACCCCTCCACTTT. Its protein product is CASTPTVGDNSPLHF.

This clonotype was counted many times. One junction end disagrees with the germline gene, perhaps due to a read error. J is TRBJ2-1 and V is TRBV7-7; perhaps TRBD2 as D (5 bases). The CDR3 has 15 residues. Germline V gene lookup returns CDR1 SSHAT and CDR2 FNYEAQ (reference sequence). CDR3 nucleotide sequence: TGTGCTAGCAGTCTAGGGCCCGGGGTTAACAATGAGCAGTTCTTC. Translation: CASSLGPGVNNEQFF.

The chain combines TRBV10-3 with TRBJ2-5; D perhaps matches TRBD2 (6 bases). V lost 0 bases and J lost 4, with 15 bases in between. This CDR3 comprises 16 residues. The germline V gene encodes CDR1 ENHRY and CDR2 SYGVKD. DNA of the CDR3: TGTGCCATCAGTGAGTCGACCGCAGGGAGGTCAGAGACCCAGTACTTC. It translates to CAISESTAGRSETQYF.

The V and J genes are TRBV4-3 and TRBJ2-7, with 7 bases fitting TRBD2. This CDR3 spans 16 amino acids. In germline, CDR1 is LGHNA, CDR2 YSLEER. V gave up 0 bases and J gave up 3 bases; unmatched junction bases: 8. CDR3 DNA sequence: TGCGCCAGCAGCCAAGATCTCGCTAGCGGAGACTACGAGCAGTACTTC. Translated: CASSQDLASGDYEQYF.